This T cell receptor (beta chain) was identified in a study of shared clonotypes between healthy human individuals. Assay used: immunoSEQ multiplex PCR; TCRdb lists only in-frame clones, some missing. The table records 1,500,000 or so clones, about 96% of them present only once. A word on this clone: Antigen specificity is unknown.

Study results and limitations: The sharing of approximately 5.1% of naive CD4 clonotypes was seen across a few donors. What naive subsets generally showed was a larger estimated richness than memory subsets showed.

CD45RA-negative memory and CD45RA+ naive subsets were split from the CD4+ cells. Sample: naive CD4+ T cells sorted from blood. Sample subset: CD45RA+ positively selected. This TCR was recovered from a man aged 25-45 years in good health.

The CDR3 reads CASSPQGAGSSYEQYF. DNA for the CDR3: TGTGCCAGCTCACCTCAGGGGGCTGGGAGCTCCTACGAGCAGTACTTC. The rearrangement joins TRBV18 to TRBJ2-7; 8 nucleotides line up with TRBD1. The CDR3 is 16 residues long. Germline V CDR1 and CDR2: KGHSH, LQKENI. V lost 3 bases and J lost 0; bases outside the gene matches: 7. Filled out from reference TRBV18 and TRBJ2-7, the complete variable domain reads NAGVMQNPRHLVRRRGQEARLRCSPMKGHSHVYWYRQLPEEGLKFMVYLQKENIIDESGMPKERFSAEFPKEGPSILRIQQVVRGDSAAYFCASSPQGAGSSYEQYFGPGTRLTVT.